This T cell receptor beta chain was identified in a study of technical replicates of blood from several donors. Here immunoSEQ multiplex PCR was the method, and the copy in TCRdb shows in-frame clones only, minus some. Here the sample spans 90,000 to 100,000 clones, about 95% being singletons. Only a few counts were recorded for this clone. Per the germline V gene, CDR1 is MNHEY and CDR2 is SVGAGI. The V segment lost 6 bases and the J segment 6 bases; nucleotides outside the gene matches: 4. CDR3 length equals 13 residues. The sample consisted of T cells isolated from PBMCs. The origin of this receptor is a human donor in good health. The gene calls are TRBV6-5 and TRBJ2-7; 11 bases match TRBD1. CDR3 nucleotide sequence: TGTGCCAGCAGATCCGGGACAGGGGGCGAGCAGTACTTC. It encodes CASRSGTGGEQYF.